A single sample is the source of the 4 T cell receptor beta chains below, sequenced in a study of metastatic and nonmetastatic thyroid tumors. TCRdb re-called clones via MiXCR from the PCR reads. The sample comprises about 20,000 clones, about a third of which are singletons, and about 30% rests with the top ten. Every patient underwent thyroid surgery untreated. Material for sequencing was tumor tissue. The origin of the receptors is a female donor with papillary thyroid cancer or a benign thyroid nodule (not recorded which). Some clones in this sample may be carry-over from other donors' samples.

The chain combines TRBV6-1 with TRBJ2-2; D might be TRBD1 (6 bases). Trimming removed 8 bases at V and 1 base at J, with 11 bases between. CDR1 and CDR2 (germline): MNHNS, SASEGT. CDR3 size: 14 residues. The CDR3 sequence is CASGGGRNTGELFF. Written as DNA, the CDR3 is TGTGCCAGCGGTGGGGGCCGGAACACCGGGGAGCTGTTTTTT.

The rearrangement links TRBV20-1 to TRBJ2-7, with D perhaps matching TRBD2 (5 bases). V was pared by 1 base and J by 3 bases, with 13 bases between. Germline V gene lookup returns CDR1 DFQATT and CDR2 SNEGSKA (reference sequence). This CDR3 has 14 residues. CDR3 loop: CSARGPTSGYEQYF. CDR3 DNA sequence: TGCAGTGCTAGAGGTCCCACTAGTGGCTACGAGCAGTACTTC.

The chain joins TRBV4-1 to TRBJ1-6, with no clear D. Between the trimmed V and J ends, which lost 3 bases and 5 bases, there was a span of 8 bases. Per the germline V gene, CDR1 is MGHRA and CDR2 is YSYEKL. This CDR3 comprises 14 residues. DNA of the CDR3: TGCGCCAGCAGCCAGGGGAGGAATAATTCACCCCTCCACTTT. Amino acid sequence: CASSQGRNNSPLHF.

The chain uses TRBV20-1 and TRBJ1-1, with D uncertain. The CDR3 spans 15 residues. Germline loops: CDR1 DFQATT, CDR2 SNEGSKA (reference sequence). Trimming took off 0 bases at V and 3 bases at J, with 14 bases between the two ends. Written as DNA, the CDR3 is TGCAGTGCTAGAGATCCGAACGTCGGAGACACTGAAGCTTTCTTT. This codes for CSARDPNVGDTEAFF.